This TCR beta chain emerged from a study of PD-L1 blockade in urothelial cancer. Time point denoted: pretreatment peripheral blood. The data were produced by immunoSEQ multiplex PCR, yet TCRdb's version contains in-frame clones alone and is incomplete. The sample has about 81,000 clones, just under 85% seen once. The sequences come from PBMCs, collected around atezolizumab (anti-PD-L1) treatment. This receptor was obtained from a man aged 40-49 years with urothelial cancer.

The CDR3 DNA reads as TGTGCCAGCAGTCCTACTAGCGGGGTCTACAATGAGCAGTTCTTC. It yields the protein CASSPTSGVYNEQFF. The chain has TRBV6-5 and TRBJ2-1; 10 bases map to TRBD2. Germline CDR1 reads MNHEY; CDR2 reads SVGAGI. V was clipped by 5 bases and J by 3 bases; unmatched bases: 4. The CDR3 is made up of 15 amino acids.